This T cell receptor beta chain was captured in a study of T cells after yellow fever vaccination. Points from the study as a whole: Weaker overall, the secondary response nonetheless peaked faster (day 5 versus 15).

Template switching by 5'RACE produced TCR cDNA, adding a universal primer site and UMIs. TCRdb used MiXCR to reprocess the 5' RACE reads, holding one entry per CDR3 protein. Of 100,000 to 150,000 distinct CDR3 sequences detected, roughly 7.2% appear once; the ten largest clones hold approximately 2.7%. Trimming removed 5 bases at V and 1 base at J, with 9 bases between. CDR3 length equals 13 residues. Germline assignment: CDR1 MNHEY and CDR2 SVGEGT. This clonotype has more than one count but fewer than ten. The target antigen is unknown. The rearrangement joins TRBV6-2 or TRBV6-3 to TRBJ2-7; D is ambiguous. The receptor comes from a man between 18 and 29 years old who received the YFV17D yellow fever vaccine. The material sequenced was CD4+ T cells sorted from PBMCs, taken about 41 days after the first yellow fever vaccination. In nucleotides, the CDR3 is TGTGCCAGCAGTCATGACGGATCCTACGAGCAGTACTTC. Protein product: CASSHDGSYEQYF.